The entry below gives a single TCR beta chain sequence along with its context. Antigen unknown. TCRdb's copy holds only in-frame clones and misses some; the assay was immunoSEQ multiplex PCR. The sample has roughly 98,000 clones; 87% are singletons. V was trimmed by 6 bases and J by 5 bases, leaving 16 bases between them. Per the germline V gene, CDR1 is MNHNY and CDR2 is SVGAGI (reference sequence). The CDR3 contains 14 residues. The data were obtained in a study of cytomegalovirus exposure and HLA in healthy donors. Study-level results: The study found most TCR sequences rare, yet found some public TCRs in many donors. A few chains tied to CMV proved CMV antigen-specific in vitro. Overall, roughly 160 TCR beta chains were annotated as cytomegalovirus-associated.

The TCR comes from a young man in good health and CMV-seropositive. The chain uses TRBV6-6 and TRBJ2-5, with D possibly TRBD2 on 7 matching bases. Sequenced input: PBMCs. The CDR3 bases are TGTGCCAGCAGCCCTTCGGGGGGCCAGGAGACCCAGTACTTC. It translates to CASSPSGGQETQYF.